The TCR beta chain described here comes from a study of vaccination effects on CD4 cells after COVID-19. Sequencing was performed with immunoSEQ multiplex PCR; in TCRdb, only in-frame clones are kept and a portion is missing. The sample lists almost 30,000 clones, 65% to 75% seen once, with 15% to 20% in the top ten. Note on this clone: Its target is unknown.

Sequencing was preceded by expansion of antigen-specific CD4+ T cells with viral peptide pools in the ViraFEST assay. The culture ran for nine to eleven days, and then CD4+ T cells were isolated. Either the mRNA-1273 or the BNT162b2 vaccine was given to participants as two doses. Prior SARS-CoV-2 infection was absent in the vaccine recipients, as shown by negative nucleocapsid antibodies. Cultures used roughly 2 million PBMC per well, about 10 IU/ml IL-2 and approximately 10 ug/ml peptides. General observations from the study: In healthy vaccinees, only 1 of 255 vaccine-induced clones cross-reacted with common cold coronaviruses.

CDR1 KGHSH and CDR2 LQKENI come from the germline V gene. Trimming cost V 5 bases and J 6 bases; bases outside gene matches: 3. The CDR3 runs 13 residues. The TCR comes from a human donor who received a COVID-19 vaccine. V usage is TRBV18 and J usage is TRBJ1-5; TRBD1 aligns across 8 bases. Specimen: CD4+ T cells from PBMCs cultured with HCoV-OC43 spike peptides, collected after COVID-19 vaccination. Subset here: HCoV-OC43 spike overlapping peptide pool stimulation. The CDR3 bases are TGTGCCAGCTCAAGTGACAGGGGTCAGCCCCAGCATTTT. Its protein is CASSSDRGQPQHF. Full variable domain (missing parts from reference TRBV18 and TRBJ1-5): NAGVMQNPRHLVRRRGQEARLRCSPMKGHSHVYWYRQLPEEGLKFMVYLQKENIIDESGMPKERFSAEFPKEGPSILRIQQVVRGDSAAYFCASSSDRGQPQHFGDGTRLSIL.